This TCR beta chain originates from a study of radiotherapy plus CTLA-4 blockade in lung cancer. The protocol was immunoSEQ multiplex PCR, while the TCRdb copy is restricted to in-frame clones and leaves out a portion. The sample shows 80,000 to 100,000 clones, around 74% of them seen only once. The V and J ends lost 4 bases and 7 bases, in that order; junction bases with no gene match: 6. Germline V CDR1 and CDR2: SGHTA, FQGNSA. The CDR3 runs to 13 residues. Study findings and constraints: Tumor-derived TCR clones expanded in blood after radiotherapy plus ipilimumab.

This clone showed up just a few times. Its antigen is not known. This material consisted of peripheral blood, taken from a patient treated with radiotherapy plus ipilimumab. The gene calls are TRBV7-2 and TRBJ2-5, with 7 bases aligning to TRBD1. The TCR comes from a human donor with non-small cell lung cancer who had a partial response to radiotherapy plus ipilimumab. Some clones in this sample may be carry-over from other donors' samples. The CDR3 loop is CASSWWTGGTQYF. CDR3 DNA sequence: TGTGCCAGCAGCTGGTGGACAGGAGGGACCCAGTACTTC.